What follows is one T cell receptor (beta chain) and its context. Its antigen remains unidentified. Stated time point: persistent/refractory GD, antithyroid drugs over 5 years with positive TRAb. Researchers made the TCR library from RNA that was extracted from PBMCs. The sample is drawn from a study of regulatory T cells in long-lasting Graves disease. General study results and limits: Not thyroid tissue but only peripheral blood was studied.

Arm-PCR of CDR3 regions and iRepertoire HTBI primers were the basis on which TCR beta libraries were built. How the authors handled the data: Samples collectively showed more than 55 TRBV and approximately 14 TRBJ segments. TCRdb ran MiXCR on the multiplex PCR reads and lists one entry per CDR3 protein. TCRdb, rather than the study authors, made the V and J calls. The sample records roughly 700,000 distinct CDR3 sequences, approximately 29% being singletons. Germline V lookup: CDR1 SGHTA, CDR2 FQGNSA. This CDR3 comprises 19 residues. After removal of 4 bases from V and 5 bases from J, the junction contained 22 bases not matched to a gene.

The clonotype comes from a female donor with Graves disease. The V gene is TRBV7-2, the J gene TRBJ2-5; 7 bases match TRBD2. Sample: peripheral blood mononuclear cells (PBMCs), taken when the disease was refractory, from a patient treated with antithyroid drugs. CDR3 residues: CASSSAVFRLAPIGETQYF. CDR3 in DNA: TGTGCCAGCAGCTCGGCCGTTTTTCGACTAGCTCCAATCGGGGAGACCCAGTACTTC.